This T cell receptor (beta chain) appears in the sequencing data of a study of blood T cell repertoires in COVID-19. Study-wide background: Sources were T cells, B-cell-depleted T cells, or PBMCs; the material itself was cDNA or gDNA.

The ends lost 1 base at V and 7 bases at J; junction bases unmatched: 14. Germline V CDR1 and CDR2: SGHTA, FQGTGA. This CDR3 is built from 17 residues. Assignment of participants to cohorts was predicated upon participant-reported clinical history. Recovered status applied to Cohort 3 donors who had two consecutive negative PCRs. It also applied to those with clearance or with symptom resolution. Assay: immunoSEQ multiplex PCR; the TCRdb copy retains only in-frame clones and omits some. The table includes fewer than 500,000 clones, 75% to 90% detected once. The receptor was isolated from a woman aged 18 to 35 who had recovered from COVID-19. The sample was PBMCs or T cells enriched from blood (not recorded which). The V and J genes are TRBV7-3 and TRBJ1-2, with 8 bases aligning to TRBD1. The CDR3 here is CASSLNSVGQGPLGYTF. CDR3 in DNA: TGTGCCAGCAGCTTAAATAGCGTTGGACAGGGCCCTCTTGGCTACACCTTC.